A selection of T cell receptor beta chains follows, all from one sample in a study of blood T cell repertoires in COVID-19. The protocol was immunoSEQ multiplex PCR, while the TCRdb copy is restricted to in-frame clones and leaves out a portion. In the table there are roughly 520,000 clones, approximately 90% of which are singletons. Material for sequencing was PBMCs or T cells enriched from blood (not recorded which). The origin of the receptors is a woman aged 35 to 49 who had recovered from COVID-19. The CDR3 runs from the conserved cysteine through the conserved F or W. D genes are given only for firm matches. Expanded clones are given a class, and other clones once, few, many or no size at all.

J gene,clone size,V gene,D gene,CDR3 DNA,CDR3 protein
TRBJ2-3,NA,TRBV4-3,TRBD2,TGCGCCAGCAGCCAAGCAGGACTAGCGGGAGGGTTGGGCACAGATACGCAGTATTTT,CASSQAGLAGGLGTDTQYF
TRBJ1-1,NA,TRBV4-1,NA,TGCGCCAGCAGCCAGATCATTTCGGGGGGTTCTGAAGCTTTCTTT,CASSQIISGGSEAFF
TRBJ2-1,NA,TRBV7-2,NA,TGTGCCAGCAGCTTCCTTCAGGGGAATGAGCAGTTCTTC,CASSFLQGNEQFF
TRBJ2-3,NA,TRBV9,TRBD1,TGTGCCAGCAGCGTAGCCCCCTTCCCAAACAGGGGGCGTACAGATACGCAGTATTTT,CASSVAPFPNRGRTDTQYF
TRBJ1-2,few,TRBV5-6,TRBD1,TGTGCCAGCAGCTTGGAAGAGGTTTCGACAGGGGATGGCTATGGCTACACCTTC,CASSLEEVSTGDGYGYTF
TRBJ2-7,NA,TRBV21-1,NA,TGTGCCAGCAGCACCTGCGACGCGGGCCACCTATACGAGCAGTACTTC,CASSTCDAGHLYEQYF
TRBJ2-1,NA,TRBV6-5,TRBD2,TGTGCCAGCAGCATCAGCGGGAGCTCCTACAATGAGCAGTTCTTC,CASSISGSSYNEQFF
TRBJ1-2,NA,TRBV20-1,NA,TGCAGTGCTAGTATCCGGGAGTCTAACTATGGCTACACCTTC,CSASIRESNYGYTF
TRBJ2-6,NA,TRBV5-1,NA,TGCGCCAGCAGCTTGGGCGGACTAATAGATGGGTTCTCTGGGGCCAACGTCCTGACTTTC,CASSLGGLIDGFSGANVLTF
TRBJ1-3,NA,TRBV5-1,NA,TGCGCCAGCAGCTTGGACTCTGCTCTTGGAAACACCATATATTTT,CASSLDSALGNTIYF
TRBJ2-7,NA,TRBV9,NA,TGTGCCAGCAGCCAGGACAGCACCGTTACATACTCCTACGAGCAGTACTTC,CASSQDSTVTYSYEQYF
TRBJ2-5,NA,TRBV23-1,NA,TGCGCCAGCAGTCAAGCCGGCAGGGGAGTGGAGACCCAGTACTTC,CASSQAGRGVETQYF
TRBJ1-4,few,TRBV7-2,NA,TGTGCCAGCAGCTCCCACTCCGCCCGCCTTCATAATGAAAAACTGTTTTTT,CASSSHSARLHNEKLFF
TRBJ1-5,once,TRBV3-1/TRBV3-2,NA,TGTGCCAGCAGCCCCCTAGGACAGTCCGCGGGGCCCCAGCATTTT,CASSPLGQSAGPQHF
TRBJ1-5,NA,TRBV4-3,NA,TGCGCCAGCAGCCAAGAATTGGGGGCCTTGAGCAATCAGCCCCAGCATTTT,CASSQELGALSNQPQHF
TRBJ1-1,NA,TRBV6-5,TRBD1,TGTGCCAGCAGACAGGGGGTTGGTCAAGCTGAAGCTTTCTTT,CASRQGVGQAEAFF
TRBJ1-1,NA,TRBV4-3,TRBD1,TGCGCCAGCAGCCAAGACTCAGGACAGGGGGCGAAGGCTTTCTTT,CASSQDSGQGAKAFF
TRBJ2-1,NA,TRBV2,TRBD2,TGTGCCAGCACACCAGACACCGGGGGGTGGAATGAGCAGTTCTTC,CASTPDTGGWNEQFF
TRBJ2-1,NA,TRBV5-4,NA,TGTGCCAGCAGCTCTCTTACAGGCTTCAATGAGCAGTTCTTC,CASSSLTGFNEQFF
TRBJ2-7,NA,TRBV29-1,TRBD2,TGCAGCGTTGAGGGTCCTCGGTTCAGCGGGAAGTGGGGGGAGCAGTACTTC,CSVEGPRFSGKWGEQYF
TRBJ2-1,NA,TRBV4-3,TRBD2,TGCGCCAGCAGCCAAGTCCTCCGAGCGGGAGACTACAATGAGCAGTTCTTC,CASSQVLRAGDYNEQFF
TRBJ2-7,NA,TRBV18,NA,TGTGCCAGCTCCGAAGGGGAACGTTACGAGCAGTACTTC,CASSEGERYEQYF
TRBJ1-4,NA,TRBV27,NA,TGTGCCAGCAGTTTATCTATGGGAGGCCCCGAAAAACTGTTTTTT,CASSLSMGGPEKLFF
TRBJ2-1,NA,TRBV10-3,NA,TGTGCCATAAGGGGCCAACCTAACAATGAGCAGTTCTTC,CAIRGQPNNEQFF
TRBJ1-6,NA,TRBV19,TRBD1,TGTGCCAGCCGGGACAGGGGGCACCGGTCACCCCTCCACTTT,CASRDRGHRSPLHF
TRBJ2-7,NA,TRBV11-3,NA,TGTGCCAGCAGCTTAGTTAGCGAGTATATCTCCTACGAGCAGTACTTC,CASSLVSEYISYEQYF
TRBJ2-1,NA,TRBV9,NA,TGTGCCAGCAGCGTAAAGCCCGCCCTAGGAGGGGAGGTTGGTGAGCAGTTCTTC,CASSVKPALGGEVGEQFF
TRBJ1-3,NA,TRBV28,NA,TGTGCCAGCAGTTCCCAACGGGGGGCCTATGGAAACACCATATATTTT,CASSSQRGAYGNTIYF
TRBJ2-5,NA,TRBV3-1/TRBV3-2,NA,TGTGCCAGCAGCCAAGTACAAACCCAGTACTTC,CASSQVQTQYF
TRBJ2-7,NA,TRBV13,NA,TGTGCCAGCAGCTCCCGTTTGGACTTCATGGGTACGTACGAGCAGTACTTC,CASSSRLDFMGTYEQYF
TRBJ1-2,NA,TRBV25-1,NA,TGTGCCAGCAGTGATTACAACGATGGCTACACCTTC,CASSDYNDGYTF
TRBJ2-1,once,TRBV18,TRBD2,TGTGCCAGCTCACCAGGGCTAGCGGGAGAGAAATCCTACAATGAGCAGTTCTTC,CASSPGLAGEKSYNEQFF
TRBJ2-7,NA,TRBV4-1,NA,TGCGCCAGCAGCCCGAATCGTCAGTTGTACGAGCAGTACTTC,CASSPNRQLYEQYF
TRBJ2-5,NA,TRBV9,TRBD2,TGTGCCAGCAGCGTAGCTACCAGCGGGAGGGTGTTTGAAGAGACCCAGTACTTC,CASSVATSGRVFEETQYF
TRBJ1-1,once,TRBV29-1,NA,TGCAGCGTCGCAAGGGGTACTGAAGCTTTCTTT,CSVARGTEAFF
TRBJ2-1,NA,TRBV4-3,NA,TGCGCCAGCAGCCAAGAGGACTACTCTACTGAGCAGTTCTTC,CASSQEDYSTEQFF
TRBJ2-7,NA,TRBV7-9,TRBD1,TGTGCCAGCAGCAAAGTCGGGACAGGGACTTTCCACGAGCAGTACTTC,CASSKVGTGTFHEQYF
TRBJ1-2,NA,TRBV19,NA,TGTGCCAGTAGTATATTATTGGGACAAACGGGCTACACCTTC,CASSILLGQTGYTF
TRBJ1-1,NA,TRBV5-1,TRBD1,TGCGCCAGCAGCTTCGACAGGGAGGTCGCTTTCTTT,CASSFDREVAFF
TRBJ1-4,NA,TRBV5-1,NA,TGCGCCAGCAGCTTGTTTGCAGGGCCATCGGAAAAACTGTTTTTT,CASSLFAGPSEKLFF
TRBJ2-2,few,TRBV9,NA,TGTGCCAGCAGCGTATGGGCCCAGGCGAACACCGGGGAGCTGTTTTTT,CASSVWAQANTGELFF
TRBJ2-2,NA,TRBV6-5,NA,TGTGCCAGCAGGTACACTACTGGGAGGACCGGGGAGCTGTTTTTT,CASRYTTGRTGELFF
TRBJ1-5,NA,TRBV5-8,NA,TGTGCCAGCAGCTCCCTAGGAGGCTCGAATCAGCCCCAGCATTTT,CASSSLGGSNQPQHF
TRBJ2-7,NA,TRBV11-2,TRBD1,TGTGCCAGCAGCCCTAACCCGGGACAGGGTTACGAGCAGTACTTC,CASSPNPGQGYEQYF